This is a list of T cell receptor beta chains from one sample in a study of OX40 agonist ivuxolimab in advanced cancers. Using immunoSEQ multiplex PCR, the repertoire was profiled, and TCRdb retains in-frame clones only, with some absent. The profile shows approximately 64,000 clones, roughly 83% of them singletons. The sequences come from CD4+ or CD8+ T cells sorted from blood, collected in a trial of the OX40 agonist ivuxolimab. The receptor set was obtained from an adult with an advanced solid tumor such as melanoma, head and neck, liver or kidney cancer. Both conserved end residues are part of each CDR3. The D gene is left open where the match is weak. The size entry is marked missing in some rows and otherwise reads once, few, many or a size class.

>once|NA|TRBV2|14|TRBJ2-7
TGTGCCAGCAGCGGGCAGCGCGCGGGGAATGAGCAGTACTTC
CASSGQRAGNEQYF
>NA|NA|TRBV4-1|12|TRBJ2-5
TGCGCCAGCAGCCAACCCCAAGAGACCCAGTACTTC
CASSQPQETQYF
>NA|NA|TRBV7-9|13|TRBJ2-2
TGTGCCAGCAGCTTCCCGAACACCGGGGAGCTGTTTTTT
CASSFPNTGELFF
>NA|TRBD1|TRBV7-6|14|TRBJ1-2
TGTGCCAGCAGCTCAACTCCGGGACAGGATGGCTACACCTTC
CASSSTPGQDGYTF
>few|NA|TRBV11-2|13|TRBJ2-5
TGTGCCAGCAGCCCTGGAGTGGATGAGACCCAGTACTTC
CASSPGVDETQYF
>few|NA|TRBV23-1|17|TRBJ2-1
TGCGCCAGCAGTCAATCCCCATTACAGGGATGGGACAATGAGCAGTTCTTC
CASSQSPLQGWDNEQFF
>NA|NA|TRBV5-1|14|TRBJ2-5
TGCGCCAGCAGCGTCACGGGGATTATAGAGACCCAGTACTTC
CASSVTGIIETQYF
>NA|NA|TRBV14|13|TRBJ2-7
TGTGCCAGCAGCCGGGCGTACTCCTACGAGCAGTACTTC
CASSRAYSYEQYF
>NA|TRBD2|TRBV18|17|TRBJ2-1
TGTGCCAGCTCACGACGACTAGCGGGAGCTAAGCAGAATGAGCAGTTCTTC
CASSRRLAGAKQNEQFF
>NA|NA|TRBV6-4|16|TRBJ2-3
TGTGCCAGCAGCCTGGGGGCTAGAACTTCCACAGATACGCAGTATTTT
CASSLGARTSTDTQYF
>NA|NA|TRBV5-6|11|TRBJ2-7
TGTGCCAGCAGCTTCGGGTACGAGCAGTACTTC
CASSFGYEQYF
>NA|NA|TRBV15|14|TRBJ1-5
TGTGCCACCAGCAGAGGGGGGGGTCATCAGCCCCAGCATTTT
CATSRGGGHQPQHF
>NA|NA|TRBV2|14|TRBJ1-1
TGTGCCAGCAGTGCTATAGCGATGAACACTGAAGCTTTCTTT
CASSAIAMNTEAFF
>NA|NA|TRBV6-4|15|TRBJ2-1
TGTGCCAGCAGTAGACAGCCCAGCTCCTACAATGAGCAGTTCTTC
CASSRQPSSYNEQFF
>NA|NA|TRBV21-1|18|TRBJ1-1
TGTGCCAGCAGCAAAGGATCTCGTCTTGAATTAATGAACACTGAAGCTTTCTTT
CASSKGSRLELMNTEAFF
>NA|TRBD1|TRBV10-1|15|TRBJ1-4
TGCGCCAGCAGTGAGTCCGGGACAGCTAATGAAAAACTGTTTTTT
CASSESGTANEKLFF
>NA|TRBD2|TRBV4-1|15|TRBJ2-5
TGCGCCAGCAGCCGACCGAGCGGGGGCTCCGAGACCCAGTACTTC
CASSRPSGGSETQYF
>NA|TRBD1|TRBV6-5|16|TRBJ2-1
TGTGCCAGCAGTTACTCGAGGGGGACAGGCTACAATGAGCAGTTCTTC
CASSYSRGTGYNEQFF
>NA|NA|TRBV20-1|10|TRBJ2-1
TGCAGTGCAATCGCGGTGGAGCAGTTCTTC
CSAIAVEQFF
>few|NA|TRBV19|14|TRBJ1-1
TGTGCCAGTAGTATGGGCCGGGATAGACGAACAGCTTTCTTT
CASSMGRDRRTAFF
>NA|NA|TRBV25-1|14|TRBJ2-3
TGTGCCAGCAGTGAAGGCCCTCACAAAGATACGCAGTATTTT
CASSEGPHKDTQYF
>NA|NA|TRBV19|19|TRBJ2-6
TGTGCCAGTACCTCCCCCGGTGGAGGGCCCCTCTCTGGGGCCAACGTCCTGACTTTC
CASTSPGGGPLSGANVLTF
>NA|NA|TRBV6-1|11|TRBJ1-4
TGTGCCAGCAGAGAAGTGGGAAAACTGTTTTTT
CASREVGKLFF
>NA|NA|TRBV5-1|15|TRBJ1-5
TGCGCCAGCAGCTTGGATGGCACAGGTGGGCAGCCCCAGCATTTT
CASSLDGTGGQPQHF
>NA|NA|TRBV19|14|TRBJ2-4
TGTGCCAGTATGGAAGGGACGGCCAAAAACATTCAGTACTTC
CASMEGTAKNIQYF
>NA|NA|TRBV5-4|14|TRBJ2-5
TGTGCCAGCAGCTTGGTTAGTAATCCAGAGACCCAGTACTTC
CASSLVSNPETQYF
>NA|NA|TRBV11-2|13|TRBJ1-1
TGTGCCAGCAGCTTAGACAGGGACACTGAAGCTTTCTTT
CASSLDRDTEAFF
>NA|TRBD1|TRBV6-5|14|TRBJ2-7
TGTGCCAGCAGTTATGGGCAGGGGGCGTACGAGCAGTACTTC
CASSYGQGAYEQYF
>NA|NA|TRBV18|14|TRBJ2-1
TGTGCCAGCTCACCACCGGGAGGGGGCGGTGAGCAGTTCTTC
CASSPPGGGGEQFF
>NA|NA|TRBV7-9|13|TRBJ1-1
TGTGCCAGCAGCTTCGACAGCAACACTGAAGCTTTCTTT
CASSFDSNTEAFF
>NA|NA|TRBV6-5|13|TRBJ1-5
TGTGCCAGCAGGGCGGACCACAATCAGCCCCAGCATTTT
CASRADHNQPQHF
>NA|TRBD1|TRBV5-1|13|TRBJ2-5
TGCGCCAGCAGCTTAGGGACAGCTGAGACCCAGTACTTC
CASSLGTAETQYF
>few|NA|TRBV7-2|13|TRBJ2-7
TGTGCCAGCAGCCCCCAACAGTTGGGGGAGCAGTACTTC
CASSPQQLGEQYF
>few|TRBD2|TRBV9|14|TRBJ2-7
TGTGCCAGCAGCGGGGGACTAGGTATATCCGAGCAGTACTTC
CASSGGLGISEQYF
>NA|NA|TRBV2|17|TRBJ2-3
TGTGCCAGCAGACCCCGGTTTATGACAAGGAACACAGATACGCAGTATTTT
CASRPRFMTRNTDTQYF
>NA|TRBD2|TRBV18|18|TRBJ2-4
TGTGCCAGCTCAGTCAATACTCCTGCGGGAGCCACCAAAAACATTCAGTACTTC
CASSVNTPAGATKNIQYF
>NA|TRBD1|TRBV11-3|14|TRBJ1-1
TGTGCCAGCAGCTTGGACAGGCGAGTCACTGAAGCTTTCTTT
CASSLDRRVTEAFF
>NA|NA|TRBV5-6|14|TRBJ1-2
TGTGCCAGCAGCTTGGGCAGGACTTACTATGGCTACACCTTC
CASSLGRTYYGYTF
>few|NA|TRBV28|16|TRBJ1-5
TGTGCCAGCAGTTTAGAGGAGATGGGCGGCAATCAGCCCCAGCATTTT
CASSLEEMGGNQPQHF